Below are 24 T cell receptor beta chains sequenced from a single sample in a study of regulatory T cells in long-lasting Graves disease. Arm-PCR of CDR3 regions with iRepertoire HTBI primers generated TCR beta libraries. MiXCR was run by TCRdb on the multiplex PCR reads, yielding one entry per CDR3 protein. The table records roughly 510,000 distinct CDR3 sequences, 15% to 20% of them present only once. Specified time point: newly diagnosed GD, antithyroid drugs for less than 3 months. The TCR library used RNA extracted from PBMCs. The same data also went into a second study, on T cells in Graves' hyperthyroidism and ophthalmopathy.

Material: peripheral blood mononuclear cells (PBMCs), obtained at new diagnosis, from a patient treated with antithyroid drugs. The receptors derive from a man younger than 35 with Graves disease.

This clonotype showed up just a few times. A much larger clone differs from this one at a single base, so this may be a read error. The chain joins TRBV12-3 or TRBV12-4 to TRBJ2-3, with 9 bases lining up with TRBD1. Judging by the DNA end, TRBJ1-5 fits better; the J call may be wrong. The CDR3 contains 14 residues. The CDR3 here is CASSLGQGTDTQHF. In DNA form, the CDR3 reads TGTGCCAGCAGTTTGGGACAGGGCACAGATACGCAGCATTTT.

A remark on this clonotype: One end of the junction varies from germline; a read error may be responsible. The V and J genes are TRBV12-5 and TRBJ2-2; D is ambiguous. Germline CDR1 reads LGHNT; CDR2 reads FRNRAP. The CDR3 is made up of 16 amino acids. The CDR3 sequence: CASALPGSRQTEELFF. In DNA form, the CDR3 reads TGTGCTAGTGCCCTCCCCGGCAGCCGCCAAACCGAGGAGCTGTTTTTT.

The V gene is TRBV20-1, the J gene TRBJ1-2, with 9 bases matching TRBD1. The germline gives CDR1 DFQATT, CDR2 SNEGSKA (reference sequence). The CDR3 length is 15 residues. Trimming at V came to 0 bases and at J to 8 bases, leaving 10 bases not matched to a gene. The CDR3 nucleotides are TGCAGTGCTAGAGACTTGGACGGACAGGGGATCGGCTACACCTTC. Residues: CSARDLDGQGIGYTF.

This clonotype was detected only a few times. The chain has TRBV30 and TRBJ1-2; 9 positions agree with TRBD1. The CDR3 extends over 15 amino acids. Germline values: CDR1 GTSNPN, CDR2 SVGIG (reference sequence). Losses at the gene ends were 0 bases for V and 3 bases for J; bases not matched to a gene: 5. DNA of the CDR3: TGTGCCTGGAGTGTCCCCGGACAGGGGCACTATGGCTACACCTTC. This translates into CAWSVPGQGHYGYTF.

This clonotype was seen more than once but under ten times. The chain links TRBV5-1 to TRBJ1-1; D is uncertain. Germline CDR1 reads SGHRS; CDR2 reads YFSETQ. Trimming stripped 7 bases from V and 1 base from J, with 8 bases between. The CDR3 is 12 amino acids. The chain's CDR3 is CASRDPNTEAFF. DNA for the CDR3: TGCGCCAGCCGGGATCCGAACACTGAAGCTTTCTTT.

This rearrangement joins TRBV5-6 to TRBJ1-1; the D is unclear. The length of the CDR3 is 12 residues. Looked up from germline, CDR1 is SGHDT and CDR2 is YYEEEE. Between the trimmed V and J ends, which lost 0 bases and 10 bases, there was a span of 10 bases. The CDR3 is CASSLVGLGAFF. CDR3 sequence (DNA): TGTGCCAGCAGCTTGGTGGGGTTGGGAGCTTTCTTT.

The rearrangement joins TRBV19 to TRBJ2-7; TRBD1 matches 10 bases. V shed 5 bases and J 3 bases; nucleotides not matched to a gene: 4. This CDR3 comprises 14 residues. Germline CDR1 and CDR2: LNHDA and SQIVND (reference sequence). CDR3 sequence (DNA): TGTGCCAGTAGTGTCGGGACAGGGGACTACGAGCAGTACTTC. This encodes CASSVGTGDYEQYF.

This clonotype was recorded a few times. The rearrangement joins TRBV27 to TRBJ1-1; TRBD1 agrees at 9 bases. The V segment lost 3 bases and the J segment 7 bases; nucleotides outside the gene matches: 9. CDR1 is MNHEY and CDR2 is SMNVEV in the germline V gene (reference sequence). This CDR3 is 15 amino acids long. The CDR3 region has the DNA TGTGCCAGCAGTTTCCGGGACAGGGAAGGCGGTGAAGCTTTCTTT. Translated: CASSFRDREGGEAFF.

This clonotype was seen a handful of times. The chain is built from TRBV5-6 and TRBJ2-3, with TRBD2 identical over 8 bases. J was trimmed by 0 bases and V by 1 base; bases with no gene match: 10. The CDR3 runs 18 residues. Germline CDR1 and CDR2: SGHDT and YYEEEE. The CDR3 DNA follows: TGTGCCAGCAGCTTGTTGACTAGCGTCCGGGCTAGCACAGATACGCAGTATTTT. Translation gives CASSLLTSVRASTDTQYF.

This clonotype was counted many times. The rearrangement joins TRBV18 to TRBJ2-3, with D uncertain. The CDR3 is 15 residues long. With 0 bases removed from V and 2 bases from J, the gap between germline ends came to 9 bases. The germline gives CDR1 KGHSH, CDR2 LQKENI. The DNA of the CDR3 is TGTGCCAGCTCACCACCCCAGCCGCACACAGATACGCAGTATTTT. The encoded protein is CASSPPQPHTDTQYF. The variable domain in full, with the rest retrieved from reference TRBV18 and TRBJ2-3, is NAGVMQNPRHLVRRRGQEARLRCSPMKGHSHVYWYRQLPEEGLKFMVYLQKENIIDESGMPKERFSAEFPKEGPSILRIQQVVRGDSAAYFCASSPPQPHTDTQYFGPGTRLTVL.

This clonotype occurred many times. The rearrangement joins TRBV28 to TRBJ1-5; 9 bases agree with TRBD1. V trimming: 4 bases; J trimming: 7 bases; junction bases outside the gene matches: 8. In germline, CDR1 is MDHEN, CDR2 SYDVKM. This CDR3 spans 15 amino acids. This chain's CDR3 is CASSSARDRAQPQHF. CDR3 sequence (DNA): TGTGCCAGCAGTTCCGCTCGGGACAGGGCGCAGCCCCAGCATTTT.

This clonotype was seen repeatedly, ten times or more. V usage is TRBV11-3 and J usage is TRBJ2-1; no firm D call. CDR3 size: 14 residues. From germline, CDR1 is SGHNT and CDR2 YENEEA. The V end was cut by 5 bases, the J end by 5 bases, with 13 bases between. The CDR3 spells CASSRGPSHNEQFF. The CDR3 DNA reads as TGTGCCAGCAGCCGAGGCCCATCCCACAATGAGCAGTTCTTC.

The chain is built from TRBV20-1 and TRBJ1-5, with D unclear. Germline CDR1 reads DFQATT; CDR2 reads SNEGSKA (reference sequence). This CDR3 comprises 14 residues. V lost 6 bases and J lost 3, with 15 bases in between. This CDR3 reads CSAQIGLDNQPQHF. The CDR3, as DNA: TGCAGTGCCCAAATCGGCCTTGACAATCAGCCCCAGCATTTT.

This chain links TRBV4-1 with TRBJ2-7, with TRBD2 matching 12 bases. Germline CDR1 reads MGHRA; CDR2 reads YSYEKL. The CDR3 has 17 residues. V gave up 1 base and J gave up 2 bases; unmatched junction bases: 6. The CDR3 bases are TGCGCCAGCAGCCAAGCCTCCGGACTAGCGGGGACCTACGAGCAGTACTTC. Translation: CASSQASGLAGTYEQYF.

To note about this clonotype: It differs at one base from a far larger clone, so likely a read error. In this CDR3 the conserved last residue, phenylalanine or tryptophan, is missing, so a read error is likely. V gene TRBV7-3 combines with J gene TRBJ2-7; D possibly matches TRBD1 or TRBD2 (5 bases each). The CDR3 spans 13 residues. Between the trimmed V and J ends, which lost 5 bases and 3 bases, there was a span of 11 bases. Germline V gene lookup returns CDR1 SGHTA and CDR2 FQGTGA. CDR3 coding DNA: TGTGCCAGCAGCGAGGGACCGAACTACGAGCAGTACTCC. This translates into CASSEGPNYEQYS.

This clonotype was detected many times. This chain links TRBV28 with TRBJ1-1; unclear D gene. This CDR3 is built from 12 residues. The V gene's germline CDR1 is MDHEN and CDR2 SYDVKM. V dropped 3 bases and J dropped 6 bases, with 8 bases sitting between them. The CDR3 nucleotides are TGTGCCAGCAGTTTTCTTAGGTCTGAAGCTTTCTTT. Protein: CASSFLRSEAFF.

This clonotype was seen ten or more times. V usage is TRBV28 and J usage is TRBJ2-3, with 12 positions matching TRBD2. The J segment lost 6 bases and the V segment lost 3 bases, leaving 7 bases of the junction unmatched. This CDR3 is built from 16 residues. Germline CDR1 MDHEN, CDR2 SYDVKM. The DNA of the CDR3 is TGTGCCAGCAGTTTCAGTAGACTAGCGGGAGAGGATACGCAGTATTTT. Amino acid sequence: CASSFSRLAGEDTQYF.

This clonotype was counted a few times. The genes are TRBV27 and TRBJ1-5; D gene ambiguous. Trimming pared 3 bases from V and 5 bases from J, leaving 8 bases between. Germline-derived CDR1 and CDR2 are MNHEY and SMNVEV (reference sequence). The CDR3 runs 13 residues. In DNA, the CDR3 is TGTGCCAGCAGTTTTAGTCGAGATCAGCCCCAGCATTTT. Protein sequence: CASSFSRDQPQHF.

This clonotype was observed at least ten times. The V and J genes are TRBV20-1 and TRBJ2-3; 14 nucleotides agree with TRBD2. V dropped 6 bases and J dropped 1; count of bases not matched to a gene: 9. Germline V gene data show CDR1 as DFQATT and CDR2 as SNEGSKA (reference sequence). The CDR3 has 17 amino acids. CDR3 coding DNA: TGCAGTGCCCCGACTAGCGGGAGGGCCATCGGCACAGATACGCAGTATTTT. It translates to CSAPTSGRAIGTDTQYF.

This clonotype was seen at least ten times. The chain employs TRBV12-3 or TRBV12-4 and TRBJ2-5, with 8 bases that match TRBD1. V dropped 3 bases and J dropped 5; count of bases not matched to a gene: 8. CDR3 length: 15 residues. CDR3 in DNA: TGTGCCAGCAGTTTTACAGGGGGTGGGGGGGAGACCCAGTACTTC. Its translation: CASSFTGGGGETQYF.

The sample holds a few counts of this clonotype. A read error is possible here, since a much larger clone lies one base away. The J gene is TRBJ1-1, the V gene TRBV24-1; D gene unclear. The CDR3 is made up of 9 amino acids. The germline V gene encodes CDR1 KGHDR and CDR2 SFDVKD. The germline V and J ends were trimmed by 7 bases and 6 bases, with 2 bases remaining between them. The CDR3 sequence: CATSPEAFF. In DNA, the CDR3 is TGTGCCACCAGCCCTGAAGCTTTCTTT.

The rearrangement uses TRBV6-5 and TRBJ2-1; D is undetermined. The germline CDR1 and CDR2 sequences are MNHEY and SVGAGI. V lost 2 bases, J lost 4 bases, and 9 bases lay in between. The CDR3 length is 14 residues. DNA for the CDR3: TGTGCCAGCAGTTACGAAGCGCTATACAATGAGCAGTTCTTC. Residues: CASSYEALYNEQFF.

This clonotype was seen once. This may be a read error: a much more frequent sequence differs by one nucleotide. The gene calls are TRBV20-1 and TRBJ2-3; TRBD2 agrees at 9 bases. CDR1 is DFQATT and CDR2 is SNEGSKA in the germline V gene (reference sequence). The CDR3 is 13 amino acids. CDR3 sequence reads: CSAPIAGGYTQCF. For the CDR3, the DNA is TGCAGTGCCCCGATCGCGGGAGGGTATACGCAGTGTTTT.

V gene TRBV27 combines with J gene TRBJ2-1; 7 bases map to TRBD2. Trimming took 2 bases from V and 6 from J; bases not matched to a gene: 4. Germline CDR1 and CDR2: MNHEY and SMNVEV (reference sequence). This CDR3 comprises 14 residues. Here the CDR3 reads CASSLVPGGNEQFF. For the CDR3, the DNA is TGTGCCAGCAGTTTAGTTCCGGGGGGCAATGAGCAGTTCTTC.